This TCR beta chain was sequenced for a study of T cells in Graves' hyperthyroidism and ophthalmopathy. Whole-study results and caveats: The blood repertoire included most of the expanded thyroid clonotypes above 0.001. Through a model of 13 V-J features, ophthalmopathy was separated from stable hyperthyroidism.

CDR1 DFQATT and CDR2 SNEGSKA come from the germline V gene (reference sequence). V dropped 2 bases and J dropped 7 bases, with 23 bases sitting between them. This CDR3 is built from 16 residues. The TCR beta CDR3 regions underwent amplification using RNA transcripts as the source. The primer set for the first-round RT-PCR of the TCR CDR3 was HTBI. One entry per CDR3 protein results from TCRdb running MiXCR on the multiplex PCR reads. The data hold about 840,000 distinct CDR3 sequences, with approximately 40% observed a single time. This clonotype came up many times. Its antigen is undetermined. Each diagnosis drew on symptoms, thyroxine, TRAb, thyroid ultrasound and orbital computed tomography findings.

The sample consisted of blood. The chain combines TRBV20-1 with TRBJ1-2; tentatively, D is TRBD1 (5 bases). This clonotype was sampled from a man between 18 and 35 years old with Graves' hyperthyroidism. CDR3 residues: CSARYPEGQGSRGYTF. CDR3 DNA sequence: TGCAGTGCTAGATATCCCGAAGGGCAGGGTTCCCGTGGCTACACCTTC.